This T cell receptor beta chain was recorded in a study of beta chain features in type 1 diabetes (dated 2018 in TCRdb). Background for the entire study: Mean age, gender distribution, total cell number and subset yield did not differ between patients and healthy donors. Across all samples, around 99 million sorted cells were examined, and cell number per subset correlated strongly with RNA yield. The study compared the TCRB repertoires of sorted circulating CD4+ T cell subsets in recently diagnosed type 1 diabetes patients with those in matched healthy donors. Regulatory and stem cell-like memory subsets were isolated from only 8 patients and about eight healthy donors, whereas naive and central memory subsets came from all 30 or so donors.

Reading the germline V gene gives CDR1 SGHRS and CDR2 YFSETQ. From its cysteine to its phenylalanine, the CDR3 spans 16 amino acids. The only DNA kept is the CDR3, 48 bases in frame from the first base. V loses 0 bases, J loses 3 bases, and the germline ends lie 14 bases apart. Study-wide findings and limitations: PCR may preferentially amplify shorter templates, but because patient and control samples were amplified and corrected together, any resulting skew would affect both groups equally. Fewer insertions and more nucleotide deletions at VDJ recombination sites were observed in patients with type 1 diabetes, implying thymic rearrangement abnormalities. Type 1 diabetes patients showed a moderate but significant shortening of TCRB CDR3 length in all four CD4+ subsets. Naive, central memory and regulatory TCRB repertoires appeared more similar among patients than among healthy donors. Because small numbers of individuals were included in the HLA sub-analyses, any influence of HLA type on TCRB rearrangement was left unresolved. Sequencing cDNA rather than genomic DNA could over-represent highly expressing activated cells, although activation and CD3 levels did not differ between groups.

A single peripheral blood draw of around 0.11 L on average was collected from each donor into heparinised tubes. A BD FACSAria II was used to sort naive, central memory, regulatory and stem cell-like memory CD4+ T cells with a panel that included CD45RO, CCR7, CD25, CD127, CD95 and CD27. All sorted populations exceeded 98% purity. PBMCs were separated immediately by Lymphoprep density gradient centrifugation and were stained directly, without being cultured. So that batch effects would be minimized, each experiment stained and sorted samples in pairs, pairing one healthy donor with one patient. This clone was observed a few times. The antigen this receptor binds is unknown. No base qualities exist here, and no much larger clone lies one base off it. The same CDR3 can be traced to other DNA sequences in this sample. All of the isolated RNA was reverse transcribed with the High Capacity cDNA Reverse Transcription Kit, so expressed TCRB transcripts were sequenced. Deep immunoSEQ sequencing was applied to naive, central memory and regulatory T cell samples, giving an average of roughly 3.3 million total reads per sample. Sorted cells were lysed in RLT buffer and RNA was extracted with DNase-treated RNeasy Micro or Mini kits, depending on cell number. To prevent cross-contamination, each cell subset was processed individually, whereas patient and healthy donor samples were processed jointly. The immunoSEQ multiplex PCR was used to amplify TCRB sequences from cDNA, yielding 87-bp fragments that span the CDR3 region. Sequencing of the amplicons was done on the Illumina HiSeq platform. The study's own analysis went as follows. PCR bias was corrected computationally using synthetic template baselines, and reads within Hamming distance 2 were collapsed, with unmergeable singletons discarded. Reads were aligned to IMGT to assign V, D and J genes, CDR3 length, and insertions or deletions at six rearrangement sites. Within each subset, clonotype counts were normalized to sorted cell number, after which true diversity and Gini coefficients were computed with the tcR R package. The overlap coefficient, calculated on TCRB nucleotide sequences, was used to quantify repertoire sharing. Out-of-frame TCRB sequences from naive cells were analyzed as a proxy for the pre-selection repertoire. Here the immuneACCESS table is served through TCRdb, limited to in-frame sequences with V and J called. Missing clones are a known gap in these copies; in checked studies unresolved V genes cover under half, and the rest lacks a known reason. V and J calls and clone size follow that table, whereas D and trimming were derived from the DNA. In all, the sample holds about 300,000 clones, and roughly 13% of those were seen once. Around 0.016% of the sample comes from the top ten.

This receptor was obtained from a woman in her late teens or twenties with type 1 diabetes. The specimen was naive CD4+ T cells from blood. Reading the label with the study, this specimen's cell subset or site is: true naive CD4+ T cells. The chain is encoded by TRBV5-1 joined to TRBJ2-3, with no reliable assignment of the D segment. At the DNA level, the sequence is TGCGCCAGCAGCTTGGAAGGCGGTTCCGGGACAGATACGCAGTATTTT. Translated, it gives CASSLEGGSGTDTQYF.